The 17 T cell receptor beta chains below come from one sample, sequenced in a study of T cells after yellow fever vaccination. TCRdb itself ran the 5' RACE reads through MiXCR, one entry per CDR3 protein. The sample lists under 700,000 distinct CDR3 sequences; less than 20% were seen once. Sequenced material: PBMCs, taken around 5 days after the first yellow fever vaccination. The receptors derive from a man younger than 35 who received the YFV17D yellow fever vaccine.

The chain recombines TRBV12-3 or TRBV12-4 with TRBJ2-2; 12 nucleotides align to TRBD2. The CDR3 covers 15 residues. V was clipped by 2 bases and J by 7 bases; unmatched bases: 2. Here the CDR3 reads CASSLRLAGVGELFF. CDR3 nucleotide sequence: TGTGCCAGCAGTTTACGACTAGCGGGGGTCGGGGAGCTGTTTTTT.

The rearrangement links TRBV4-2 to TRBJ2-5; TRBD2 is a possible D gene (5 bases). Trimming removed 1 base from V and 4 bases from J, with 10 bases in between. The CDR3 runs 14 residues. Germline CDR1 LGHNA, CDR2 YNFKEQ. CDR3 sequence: CASSQVRAVETQYF. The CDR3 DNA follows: TGTGCCAGCAGCCAAGTGCGGGCCGTAGAGACCCAGTACTTC.

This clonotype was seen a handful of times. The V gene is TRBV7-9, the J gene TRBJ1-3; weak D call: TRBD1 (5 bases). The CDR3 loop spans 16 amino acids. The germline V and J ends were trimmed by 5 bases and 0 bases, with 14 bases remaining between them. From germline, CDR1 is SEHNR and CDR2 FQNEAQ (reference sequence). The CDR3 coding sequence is TGTGCCAGCAGCGCCCCGGGACGGAGCTCTGGAAACACCATATATTTT. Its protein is CASSAPGRSSGNTIYF.

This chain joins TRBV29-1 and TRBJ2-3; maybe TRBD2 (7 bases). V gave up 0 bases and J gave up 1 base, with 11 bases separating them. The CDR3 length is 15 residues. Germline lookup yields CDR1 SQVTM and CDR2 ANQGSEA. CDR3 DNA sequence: TGCAGCGTTGAAGATGGGGAGGGGGGCACAGATACGCAGTATTTT. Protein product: CSVEDGEGGTDTQYF.

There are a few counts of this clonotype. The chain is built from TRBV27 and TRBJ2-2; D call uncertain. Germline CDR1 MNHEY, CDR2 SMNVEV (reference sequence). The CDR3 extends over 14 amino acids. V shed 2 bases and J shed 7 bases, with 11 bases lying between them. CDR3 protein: CASSLGPGRGELFF. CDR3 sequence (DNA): TGTGCCAGCAGTTTAGGACCTGGACGCGGGGAGCTGTTTTTT.

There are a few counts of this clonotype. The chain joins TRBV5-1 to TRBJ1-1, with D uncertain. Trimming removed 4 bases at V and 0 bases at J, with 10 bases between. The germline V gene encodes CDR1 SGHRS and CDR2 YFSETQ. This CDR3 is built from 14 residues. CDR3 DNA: TGCGCCAGCAGCAATACAGCTTTGAACACTGAAGCTTTCTTT. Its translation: CASSNTALNTEAFF. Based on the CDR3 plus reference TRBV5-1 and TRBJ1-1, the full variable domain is KAGVTQTPRYLIKTRGQQVTLSCSPISGHRSVSWYQQTPGQGLQFLFEYFSETQRNKGNFPGRFSGRQFSNSRSEMNVSTLELGDSALYLCASSNTALNTEAFFGQGTRLTVV.

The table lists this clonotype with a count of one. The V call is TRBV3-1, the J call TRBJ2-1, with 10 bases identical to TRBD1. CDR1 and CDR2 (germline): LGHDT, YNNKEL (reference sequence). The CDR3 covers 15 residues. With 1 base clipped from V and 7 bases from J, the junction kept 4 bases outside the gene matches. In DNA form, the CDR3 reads TGTGCCAGCAGCCAAGCCGGACAGGGGGGAAATGAGCAGTTCTTC. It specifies CASSQAGQGGNEQFF.

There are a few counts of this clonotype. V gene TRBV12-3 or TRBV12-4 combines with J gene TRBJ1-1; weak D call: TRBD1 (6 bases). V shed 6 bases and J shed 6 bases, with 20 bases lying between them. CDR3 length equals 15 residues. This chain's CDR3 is CASSHRQALDSEAFF. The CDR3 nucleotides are TGTGCCAGCAGCCACCGACAGGCCCTCGACTCTGAAGCTTTCTTT.

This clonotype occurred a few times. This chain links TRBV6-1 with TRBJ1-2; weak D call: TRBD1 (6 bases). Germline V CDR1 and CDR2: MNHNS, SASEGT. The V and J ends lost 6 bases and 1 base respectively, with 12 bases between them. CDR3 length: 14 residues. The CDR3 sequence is CASSSGQINYGYTF. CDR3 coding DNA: TGTGCCAGCAGCTCAGGACAGATTAACTATGGCTACACCTTC.

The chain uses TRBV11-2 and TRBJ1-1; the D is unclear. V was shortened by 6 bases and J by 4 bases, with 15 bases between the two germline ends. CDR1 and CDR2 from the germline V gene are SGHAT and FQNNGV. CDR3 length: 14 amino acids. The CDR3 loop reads CASRSSAGSTEAFF. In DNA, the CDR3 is TGTGCCAGCAGGAGCTCGGCGGGAAGCACTGAAGCTTTCTTT.

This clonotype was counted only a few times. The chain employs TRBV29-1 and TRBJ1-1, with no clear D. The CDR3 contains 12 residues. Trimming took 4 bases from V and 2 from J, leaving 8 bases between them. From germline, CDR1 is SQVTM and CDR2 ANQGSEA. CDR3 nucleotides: TGCAGCGTTGTACAGATTAACACTGAAGCTTTCTTT. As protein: CSVVQINTEAFF. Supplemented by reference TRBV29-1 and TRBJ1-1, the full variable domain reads SAVISQKPSRDICQRGTSLTIQCQVDSQVTMMFWYRQQPGQSLTLIATANQGSEATYESGFVIDKFPISRPNLTFSTLTVSNMSPEDSSIYLCSVVQINTEAFFGQGTRLTVV.

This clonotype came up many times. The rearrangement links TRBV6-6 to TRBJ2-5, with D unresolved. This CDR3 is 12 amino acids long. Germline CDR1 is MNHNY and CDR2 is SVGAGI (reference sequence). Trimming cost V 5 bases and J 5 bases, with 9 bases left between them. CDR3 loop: CASSRTIETQYF. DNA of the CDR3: TGTGCCAGCAGTAGGACCATCGAGACCCAGTACTTC.

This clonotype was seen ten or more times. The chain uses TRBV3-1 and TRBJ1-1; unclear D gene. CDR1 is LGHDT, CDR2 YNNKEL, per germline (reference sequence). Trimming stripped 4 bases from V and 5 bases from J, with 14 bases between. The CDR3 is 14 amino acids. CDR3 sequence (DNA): TGTGCCAGCAGCCCATCGGAGTTTAGTACTGAAGCTTTCTTT. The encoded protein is CASSPSEFSTEAFF. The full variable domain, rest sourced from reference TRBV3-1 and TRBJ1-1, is DTAVSQTPKYLVTQMGNDKSIKCEQNLGHDTMYWYKQDSKKFLKIMFSYNNKELIINETVPNRFSPKSPDKAHLNLHINSLELGDSAVYFCASSPSEFSTEAFFGQGTRLTVV.

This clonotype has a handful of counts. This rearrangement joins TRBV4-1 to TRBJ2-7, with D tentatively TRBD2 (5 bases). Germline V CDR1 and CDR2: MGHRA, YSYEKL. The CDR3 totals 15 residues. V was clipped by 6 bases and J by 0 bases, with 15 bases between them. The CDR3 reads CASRIAYGGSYEQYF. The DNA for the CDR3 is TGCGCCAGCAGGATCGCGTACGGAGGCTCCTACGAGCAGTACTTC.

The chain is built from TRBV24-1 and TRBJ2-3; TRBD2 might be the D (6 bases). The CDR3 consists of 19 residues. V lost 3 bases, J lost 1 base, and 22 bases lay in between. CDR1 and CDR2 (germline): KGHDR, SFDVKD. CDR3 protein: CATSDGGGSGGWGTDTQYF. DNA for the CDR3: TGTGCCACCAGTGATGGGGGAGGTAGCGGAGGCTGGGGCACAGATACGCAGTATTTT.

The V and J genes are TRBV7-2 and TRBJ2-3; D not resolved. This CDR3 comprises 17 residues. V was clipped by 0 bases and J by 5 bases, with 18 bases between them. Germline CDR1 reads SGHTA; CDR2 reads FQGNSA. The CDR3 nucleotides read TGTGCCAGCAGCTTAGCCCCCAGAATTAAACTCGGAGATACGCAGTATTTT. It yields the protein CASSLAPRIKLGDTQYF.

CDR3 coding DNA: TGTGCCACCAGTGATTCGGACAGTCACGAGCAGTACTTC. The encoded protein is CATSDSDSHEQYF. The gene calls are TRBV24-1 and TRBJ2-7; possible D gene TRBD1, 6 bases. Germline CDR1 KGHDR, CDR2 SFDVKD. V was pared by 2 bases and J by 5 bases, with 9 bases between. CDR3 length equals 13 residues.